This T cell receptor beta chain is drawn from a study of identical twins. This clonotype was counted at least ten times. Antigen: not known. The CDR3 is 13 amino acids. Trimming pared 6 bases from V and 2 bases from J, leaving 11 bases between. Germline CDR1 and CDR2: MDHEN and SYDVKM. Study outcomes and limitations: Cord blood's abundant beta clonotypes had fewer insertions, unlike memory repertoires.

TCRdb reprocessed the 5' RACE reads with MiXCR, giving one entry per CDR3 protein. The repertoire includes some 270,000 distinct CDR3 sequences, approximately 8.6% of them detected once, and roughly 3.1% sits in the top ten. The data were also submitted as part of a second study, on yellow fever vaccine responses in identical twins.

The chain couples TRBV28 to TRBJ2-7; tentatively, D is TRBD2 (6 bases). The origin of this receptor is a woman aged 18-30 years in good health. Sequenced: CD8+ T cells sorted from blood. Written as DNA, the CDR3 is TGTGCCAGCAGACCGGGACTGGCCTACGAGCAGTACTTC. This sequence encodes CASRPGLAYEQYF.